The entry below describes one TCR beta chain. Its cognate antigen is unknown. The data were taken from a study of blood T cells in healthy people across ages. Broader study findings: Shifts in expanded clonotypes may have been confounded by donor CMV status, which was unknown. Aged donors had fewer naive CD4+ cells and lower diversity than long-lived donors.

The second PCR ran roughly 6 to 11 cycles with a sample-barcoded 5' primer and J-beta primers. No fewer than 3 million CDR3-containing paired-end reads came from each sample. MiXCR, run by TCRdb on the 5' RACE reads, gives a single entry per CDR3 protein. This table holds hundreds of thousands of distinct CDR3 sequences, over 40% found once. Per-sample PBMC isolation yielded at least 6.5 million cells. The germline gives CDR1 MNHEY, CDR2 SVGAGI. The CDR3 is made up of 17 amino acids. V gave up 2 bases and J gave up 2 bases; unmatched junction bases: 8. The clonotype was recovered from a woman aged 80 or older in good health. The sequenced material came from blood. The chain carries TRBV6-5 and TRBJ2-7, with TRBD1 matching 11 bases. DNA for the CDR3: TGTGCCAGCAGTTACCTGGGGACAGGGGGAATTCCCTACGAGCAGTACTTC. Encoded protein: CASSYLGTGGIPYEQYF.